These 4 T cell receptor beta chains were all obtained from the same sample, sequenced in a study of regulatory T cells in long-lasting Graves disease. Time point of the sample: newly diagnosed GD, antithyroid drugs for less than 3 months. PBMCs were the source of the RNA used for TCR sequencing. According to the study, TCR beta libraries were built with iRepertoire HTBI primers and CDR3-region Arm-PCR. TCRdb redid the calling of the multiplex PCR reads with MiXCR, one entry per CDR3 protein. The sample records some 400,000 distinct CDR3 sequences, just under 15% being singletons. Separately, the same data were catalogued under a study of T cells in Graves' hyperthyroidism and ophthalmopathy.

This sample comprised peripheral blood mononuclear cells (PBMCs), obtained at new diagnosis, from a patient treated with antithyroid drugs. The receptors were gathered from a woman in her thirties with Graves disease.

Many counts were recorded for this clonotype. This chain links TRBV12-3 or TRBV12-4 with TRBJ1-1; D unclear. V lost 1 base, J lost 7 bases, and 4 bases lay in between. The CDR3 length is 11 residues. The CDR3 sequence: CASSLGGEAFF. In DNA form, the CDR3 reads TGTGCCAGCAGTTTAGGGGGTGAAGCTTTCTTT.

This clonotype was seen ten or more times. This rearrangement joins TRBV11-3 to TRBJ1-1; D is unclear. The CDR3 loop spans 15 amino acids. Trimming left V 8 bases short and J 1 base short, with 17 bases between. Germline V gives CDR1 SGHNT, CDR2 YENEEA. CDR3 sequence (DNA): TGTGCCAGCCGGGGTTTTGCCGGAGAGAACACTGAAGCTTTCTTT. This codes for CASRGFAGENTEAFF. The full variable domain, rest sourced from reference TRBV11-3 and TRBJ1-1, is EAGVVQSPRYKIIEKKQPVAFWCNPISGHNTLYWYLQNLGQGPELLIRYENEEAVDDSQLPKDRFSAERLKGVDSTLKIQPAELGDSAVYLCASRGFAGENTEAFFGQGTRLTVV.

This clonotype was detected only a few times. The chain couples TRBV30 to TRBJ2-1; weak D call: TRBD1 (5 bases). This CDR3 is 11 amino acids long. Germline V gene lookup returns CDR1 GTSNPN and CDR2 SVGIG (reference sequence). V lost 5 bases to trimming and J lost 7 bases, with 9 bases between them. In nucleotides, the CDR3 is TGTGCCTGGTCGGACAAGAATGAGCAGTTCTTC. This sequence encodes CAWSDKNEQFF.

This clonotype has a handful of counts. The J gene is TRBJ2-1, the V gene TRBV12-3 or TRBV12-4, with 8 bases lining up with TRBD2. V was pared by 2 bases and J by 9 bases, with 3 bases of the junction left unmatched. The CDR3 totals 13 residues. The chain's CDR3 is CASSLPAGVEQFF. CDR3 nucleotide sequence: TGTGCCAGCAGTTTACCAGCGGGAGTTGAGCAGTTCTTC.